This T cell receptor beta chain was profiled in a study of OX40 agonist ivuxolimab in advanced cancers. Across the study: In this cohort, patients received ivuxolimab, an agonistic anti-OX40 (CD134) antibody. Patients undergoing dose escalation presented with hepatocellular carcinoma, melanoma, renal cell or head and neck cancer. Averaging roughly 60 years in age, with a range of roughly 20 to 90, the cohort was 82.7% male.

Study-level results: At 0.1 to 3.0 mg/kg and by week 6, CD4+ and CD8+ T cells in the blood had expanded clonally.

Libraries were prepared by immunoSEQ multiplex PCR; TCRdb keeps only in-frame clonotypes and omits some of them. The sample has 78,000 or so clones; around 94% are singletons. The V end lost 6 bases, the J end lost 1 base, and 12 bases lay between the germline ends. Germline CDR1 is KGHSH and CDR2 is LQKENI. The length of the CDR3 is 14 residues. Regarding this clone: What it binds is unknown.

The chain links TRBV18 to TRBJ1-1; maybe TRBD1 (6 bases). The origin of this receptor is an adult with an advanced solid tumor such as melanoma, head and neck, liver or kidney cancer. The starting material was CD4+ or CD8+ T cells sorted from blood, obtained in a trial of the OX40 agonist ivuxolimab. CDR3 in amino acids: CASSVGRGNTEAFF. CDR3 DNA: TGTGCCAGCTCGGTGGGCAGGGGGAACACTGAAGCTTTCTTT.